These T cell receptor beta chains were read from a single sample in a study of cytomegalovirus exposure and HLA in healthy donors. Assay used: immunoSEQ multiplex PCR; TCRdb lists only in-frame clones, some missing. This listing includes fewer than 100,000 clones. The sample taken for sequencing was PBMCs. The receptor set was obtained from a man between 18 and 29 years old in good health and CMV-seropositive. Both conserved end residues are part of each CDR3. Fields, in order: J gene, V gene, D gene, CDR3 DNA, CDR3 protein. The D gene is left open where the match is weak.

TRBJ2-1	TRBV7-9	TRBD2	TGTGCCAGCAGCAGTCGGGTCGGCGGGGGGTCACGCAATGAGCAGTTCTTC	CASSSRVGGGSRNEQFF
TRBJ2-5	TRBV5-4	-	TGTGCCAGCAGCGATATCGGGCAGGGAGAGACCCAGTACTTC	CASSDIGQGETQYF
TRBJ2-7	TRBV27	-	TGTGCCAGCAGTCCCTCACTAGGGTTTAACGAGCAGTACTTC	CASSPSLGFNEQYF
TRBJ1-2	TRBV7-2	-	TGTGCCAGCAGCTTAAGTAGGGGGATGAACTATGGCTACACCTTC	CASSLSRGMNYGYTF
TRBJ1-1	TRBV5-4	-	TGTGCCAGCAGCGGGCAAGGACAGCCGAACACTGAAGCTTTCTTT	CASSGQGQPNTEAFF
TRBJ1-5	TRBV18	-	TGTGCCAGCTCACCAGGGGAGGATCAGCCCCAGCATTTT	CASSPGEDQPQHF
TRBJ1-2	TRBV19	-	TGTGCCAGTACCTCAATCCACAGGAATAGGCACTATGGCTACATCTTC	CASTSIHRNRHYGYIF
TRBJ2-1	TRBV11-2	-	TGTGCCAGCAGCTCACGGTCTCGATACAATGAGCAGTTCTTC	CASSSRSRYNEQFF
TRBJ1-4	TRBV6-1	TRBD1	TGTGCCAGCAGTGGGGGCACAGGGGGCTTTGGAGAAAAACTGTTTTTT	CASSGGTGGFGEKLFF
TRBJ1-5	TRBV28	TRBD1	TGTGCCAGCAGACCTTCCGGGACAGGGGTCATGAGCAATCAGCCCCAGCATTTT	CASRPSGTGVMSNQPQHF
TRBJ2-1	TRBV5-1	-	TGCGCCAGCAGCCTCCTCGGGGAGCGGGTCTCCAATGAGCAGTTCTTC	CASSLLGERVSNEQFF
TRBJ1-2	TRBV27	TRBD1	TGTGCCAGCAGTCACGCGAAAGGACAGGGGTATGGCTACACCTTC	CASSHAKGQGYGYTF
TRBJ2-3	TRBV6-4	TRBD2	TGTGCCAGCAGTAGACTAGCGGGGGCCACAGATACGCAGTATTTT	CASSRLAGATDTQYF
TRBJ1-5	TRBV6-6	-	TGTGCCAGCAGTCCCGGTGTCTCCCAACCCCAGCATTTT	CASSPGVSQPQHF
TRBJ2-5	TRBV5-4	TRBD2	TGTGCCAGCACCAGCGGGGGGGCTCCACAAGAGACCCAGTACTTC	CASTSGGAPQETQYF
TRBJ2-7	TRBV19	-	TGTGCCAGTATTGGAAGGGACTCCGGATCCTACGAGCAGTACTTC	CASIGRDSGSYEQYF